Below are 13 T cell receptor beta chains sequenced from a single sample in a study of cytomegalovirus exposure and HLA in healthy donors. PCR involved 60 Vbeta and 13 Jbeta primers. The table came from immunoSEQ multiplex PCR; TCRdb's copy has only in-frame clones and leaves some out. Among some 150,000 clones listed, approximately 80% were seen once. Sequencing was performed on PBMCs. The receptors come from a middle-aged woman in good health and CMV-seronegative.

The V gene is TRBV5-1, the J gene TRBJ2-3; 7 nucleotides align to TRBD1. This CDR3 spans 16 amino acids. CDR1 is SGHRS, CDR2 YFSETQ, per germline. Losses at the gene ends were 4 bases for V and 1 base for J; bases not matched to a gene: 9. In DNA form, the CDR3 reads TGCGCCAGCAGCCCGGAGCAGGGGGTCGGCACAGATACGCAGTATTTT. It is translated as CASSPEQGVGTDTQYF.

The chain has TRBV23-1 and TRBJ1-2; TRBD1 matches at 8 bases. TRBV23-1 is classed as an ORF, of uncertain function. J lost 8 bases, V lost 2 bases, and 4 bases had no gene match. This CDR3 is built from 13 residues. The CDR3 loop is CASSQDRGRGYTF. The DNA of the CDR3 is TGCGCCAGCAGTCAAGACAGGGGCAGGGGCTACACCTTC.

The chain links TRBV27 to TRBJ1-5; no clear D gene. V gave up 2 bases and J gave up 6 bases, with 8 bases separating them. Per germline, CDR1 MNHEY and CDR2 SMNVEV (reference sequence). The CDR3 runs 13 residues. Written as DNA, the CDR3 is TGTGCCAGCAGTTTAGAGCGCGGTCAGCCCCAGCATTTT. Translation gives CASSLERGQPQHF.

This chain joins TRBV30 and TRBJ1-5; D gene ambiguous. Germline V CDR1 and CDR2: GTSNPN, SVGIG (reference sequence). This CDR3 region has 14 residues. V gave up 2 bases and J gave up 2 bases, with 10 bases separating them. CDR3 region: CAWSPIGGNQPQHF. CDR3 in DNA: TGTGCCTGGAGTCCAATCGGGGGCAATCAGCCCCAGCATTTT.

V usage is TRBV28 and J usage is TRBJ2-1, with a tentative D call TRBD2 (6 bases). V was cut by 6 bases and J by 4 bases, with 16 bases left in between. The CDR3 has 15 amino acids. Germline assignment: CDR1 MDHEN and CDR2 SYDVKM. This CDR3 reads CASRGSPGGYNEQFF. The CDR3 region has the DNA TGTGCCAGCAGGGGGAGTCCCGGGGGTTACAATGAGCAGTTCTTC.

V is TRBV19 and J is TRBJ2-2; D not resolved. V lost 7 bases, J lost 7 bases, and 7 bases lay in between. Germline V lookup: CDR1 LNHDA, CDR2 SQIVND (reference sequence). CDR3 size: 11 residues. CDR3 DNA sequence: TGTGCCAGTAACCGAGTCGGGGAGCTGTTTTTT. Its protein product is CASNRVGELFF.

The chain has TRBV5-6 and TRBJ1-1, with D possibly being TRBD1 (5 bases). With 6 bases removed from V and 5 bases from J, the gap between germline ends came to 23 bases. Germline CDR1 SGHDT, CDR2 YYEEEE. The CDR3 runs to 16 residues. The CDR3 loop reads CASIKVGRTKGTEAFF. The CDR3 DNA follows: TGTGCCAGCATCAAAGTCGGCCGGACAAAAGGAACTGAAGCTTTCTTT.

This clone was recorded only once. The rearrangement uses TRBV6-4 and TRBJ1-1; possibly TRBD1 for D (6 bases). CDR1 is MRHNA and CDR2 is SNTAGT in the germline V gene. This CDR3 comprises 15 residues. V lost 10 bases to trimming and J lost 3 bases, with 21 bases between them. CDR3 amino acids: CAIMNAGARYTEAFF. The CDR3 DNA sequence: TGTGCCATCATGAATGCGGGGGCTAGGTACACTGAAGCTTTCTTT.

J is TRBJ1-1 and V is TRBV13; tentatively, D is TRBD1 (6 bases). Germline V gene lookup returns CDR1 PRHDT and CDR2 FYEKMQ (reference sequence). The CDR3 is 15 residues long. V was trimmed by 5 bases and J by 1 base, leaving 14 bases between them. The CDR3 protein is CASSRSSTGNTEAFF. In nucleotides, the CDR3 is TGTGCCAGCAGCCGATCTTCGACAGGGAACACTGAAGCTTTCTTT.

V is TRBV19 and J is TRBJ1-1; the D is unclear. The CDR3 totals 15 residues. Germline CDR1 LNHDA, CDR2 SQIVND (reference sequence). The V and J ends lost 5 bases and 1 base respectively, with 14 bases between them. The CDR3 sequence is CASSLTRRANTEAFF. CDR3 sequence (DNA): TGTGCCAGTAGTCTCACTAGGCGGGCGAACACTGAAGCTTTCTTT. The full variable domain, its missing parts supplied by reference TRBV19 and TRBJ1-1, is DGGITQSPKYLFRKEGQNVTLSCEQNLNHDAMYWYRQDPGQGLRLIYYSQIVNDFQKGDIAEGYSVSREKKESFPLTVTSAQKNPTAFYLCASSLTRRANTEAFFGQGTRLTVV.

The rearrangement links TRBV5-1 to TRBJ2-3; D gene uncertain. Trimming pared 1 base from V and 0 bases from J, leaving 6 bases between. The length of the CDR3 is 14 residues. Germline CDR1 SGHRS, CDR2 YFSETQ. This chain's CDR3 is CASSLMASTDTQYF. The DNA for the CDR3 is TGCGCCAGCAGCTTGATGGCTAGCACAGATACGCAGTATTTT.

The rearrangement joins TRBV5-1 to TRBJ1-5; TRBD1 might be the D (6 bases). The CDR3 covers 16 residues. Germline V CDR1 and CDR2: SGHRS, YFSETQ. Trimming removed 4 bases from V and 2 bases from J, with 16 bases in between. CDR3 loop: CASSPGTGNGNQPQHF. CDR3 sequence (DNA): TGCGCCAGCAGCCCAGGTACAGGGAACGGCAATCAGCCCCAGCATTTT.

The chain links TRBV6-1 to TRBJ1-2, with TRBD1 as a possible D gene (5 bases). The ends were cut back, 8 bases at V and 3 bases at J, with 13 bases in the middle. The CDR3 is 13 amino acids. From germline, CDR1 is MNHNS and CDR2 SASEGT. The CDR3 DNA follows: TGTGCCAGCCGTGGGGCCGGGGACTATGGCTACACCTTC. Translating it yields CASRGAGDYGYTF.